This is a list of T cell receptor beta chains from one sample in a study of blood T cell repertoires in COVID-19. Produced via immunoSEQ multiplex PCR; TCRdb's table is partial and in-frame only. This table holds 250,000 or so clones, around 80% found once. The specimen was peripheral blood. These receptors were obtained from a human donor in a cohort sampled during active COVID-19. The CDR3 runs from the conserved cysteine through the conserved F or W. Fields, in order: V gene, J gene, D gene, clone size, CDR3 length, CDR3 DNA, CDR3 protein. D genes are given only for firm matches. Rows may omit the clone size; those that give it use once, few, many or a size class.

TRBV5-6	TRBJ2-1	TRBD2	.	12	TGTGCCAGCAGCTTTCGCCTAGCGGCGGACGTCTTC	CASSFRLAADVF
TRBV28	TRBJ2-1	.	.	13	TGTGCCAGCAGGTCCTCAGGGGACAATGAGCAGTTCTTC	CASRSSGDNEQFF
TRBV7-2	TRBJ2-3	TRBD1	.	14	TGTGCCAGCAGCCCTCGACAGGGCAGAGATACGCAGTATTTT	CASSPRQGRDTQYF
TRBV5-5	TRBJ2-7	TRBD1	.	16	TGTGCCAGCAGCTTGGCGACAGGGGGATTAACCTACGAGCAGTACTTC	CASSLATGGLTYEQYF
TRBV6-1	TRBJ1-5	TRBD1	few	17	TGTGCCAGCAGTGAAGCGTGGACAGGGATTGGCAATCAGCCCCAGCATTTT	CASSEAWTGIGNQPQHF
TRBV7-7	TRBJ2-6	TRBD1	.	18	TGTGCTAGCAGCCCTAATACAGGGGCCGGCTCTGGGGCCAACGTCCTGACTTTC	CASSPNTGAGSGANVLTF
TRBV19	TRBJ1-3	.	.	16	TGTGCCAGTACCGAGACTGACAGGTTCTCTGGAAACACCATATATTTT	CASTETDRFSGNTIYF
TRBV6-5	TRBJ1-3	.	.	15	TGTGCCAGCAGTTACTCGAGGACACTTGAAAACACCATATATTTT	CASSYSRTLENTIYF
TRBV27	TRBJ2-7	TRBD2	once	13	TGTGCCAGCAGTAGCGGGATCCAATACGAGCAGTACTTC	CASSSGIQYEQYF
TRBV7-9	TRBJ2-7	.	.	16	TGTGCCAGCAGCTCCGACGGGGGCGGGGGAACCTACGAGCAGTACTTC	CASSSDGGGGTYEQYF
TRBV4-2	TRBJ2-5	.	.	13	TGTGCCAGCAGCCAAGCCCCCCTGGAGACCCAGTACTTC	CASSQAPLETQYF
TRBV10-3	TRBJ1-5	TRBD1	.	16	TGTGCCATCAGCGGAGGACAGGCAGTAGACAATCAGCCCCAGCATTTT	CAISGGQAVDNQPQHF
TRBV5-8	TRBJ2-7	.	.	11	TGTGCCAGCAGCTTGGGGAGAGGGCAGTACTTC	CASSLGRGQYF
TRBV12-3/TRBV12-4	TRBJ1-2	.	.	13	TGTGCCAGCAGTACAACCTCGTCGTGGGGCTACACCTTC	CASSTTSSWGYTF
TRBV29-1	TRBJ2-2	.	many	12	TGCAGCGTTGGGACACACACCGGGGAGCTGTTTTTT	CSVGTHTGELFF
TRBV7-9	TRBJ1-2	TRBD1	.	14	TGTGCCAGCAGTAGGACAGGGGAAGTCTCGGGCTACACCTTC	CASSRTGEVSGYTF
TRBV10-2	TRBJ1-2	.	.	14	TGCGCCAGCAGTGAGTCGTCCAGAATCTATGGCTACACCTTC	CASSESSRIYGYTF
TRBV19	TRBJ1-5	.	few	15	TGTGCCAGTAGTATTGTAGGAGGGAACTACCAGCCCCAGCATTTT	CASSIVGGNYQPQHF
TRBV3-1/TRBV3-2	TRBJ1-1	.	.	14	TGTGCCAGCAGCCAAGACTACCGGAACACTGAAGCTTTCTTT	CASSQDYRNTEAFF
TRBV5-6	TRBJ2-7	.	.	14	TGTGCCAGCACCCTCTGGGGGGACTCCTACGAGCAGTACTTC	CASTLWGDSYEQYF
TRBV6-6	TRBJ2-2	TRBD1	.	16	TGTGCCAGCAGCTCACAGGGGGCCGCGAACACCGGGGAGCTGTTTTTT	CASSSQGAANTGELFF
TRBV11-2	TRBJ1-1	TRBD1	.	14	TGTGCCAGCAGCTTTCAGGGGGCGAACACTGAAGCTTTCTTT	CASSFQGANTEAFF
TRBV11-2	TRBJ1-3	.	.	13	TGTGCCAGCAGCCGGAGCTCTGGAAACACCATATATTTT	CASSRSSGNTIYF
TRBV3-1/TRBV3-2	TRBJ2-5	.	.	14	TGTGCCAGCAGCCAAGGACGAGGAGGAGGGACCCAGTACTTC	CASSQGRGGGTQYF
TRBV5-1	TRBJ2-3	.	.	16	TGCGCCAGCAGCTTGGACGGGGGGCTGGGCACAGATACGCAGTATTTT	CASSLDGGLGTDTQYF
TRBV2	TRBJ2-3	.	few	13	TGCGCTTTAGACTCCGCTCACACAGATACGCAGTATTTT	CALDSAHTDTQYF
TRBV4-1	TRBJ2-1	.	.	14	TGCGCCAGCACCCTTAGCAGTAACTACAATGAGCAGTTCTTC	CASTLSSNYNEQFF
TRBV7-7	TRBJ2-2	TRBD1	few	16	TGTGCTAGCAGCCCGAACAGGGGCGCGAACACCGGGGAGCTGTTTTTT	CASSPNRGANTGELFF
TRBV29-1	TRBJ2-5	TRBD2	.	13	TGCAGCGCCACGGGGGGAGCGCGCGAGACCCAGTACTTC	CSATGGARETQYF
TRBV3-1/TRBV3-2	TRBJ2-4	TRBD2	once	19	TGTGCCAGCAGCCAAGATATGGGGAGGCTAGCGGGAGGGAAAAACATTCAGTACTTC	CASSQDMGRLAGGKNIQYF
TRBV7-7	TRBJ2-5	.	few	13	TGTGCTAGCAGCCTTGACACCGAGAGGACCCAGTACTTC	CASSLDTERTQYF
TRBV5-4	TRBJ2-5	TRBD2	few	15	TGTGCCAGCAGCGTAGCCGGGACTATGAAAGAGACCCAGTACTTC	CASSVAGTMKETQYF
TRBV5-5	TRBJ2-7	TRBD2	.	16	TGTGCCAGCAGCTTGGAAGGACTAGCGGGGATCTACGAGCAGTACTTC	CASSLEGLAGIYEQYF
TRBV6-5	TRBJ2-2	.	.	16	TGTGCCAGCAGTTACCTACCCGGGGGAGACACCGGGGAGCTGTTTTTT	CASSYLPGGDTGELFF
TRBV29-1	TRBJ2-3	.	.	14	TGCAGCGTTGAAGGGACTTCAAGCACAGATACGCAGTATTTT	CSVEGTSSTDTQYF
TRBV28	TRBJ1-5	.	.	13	TGTGCCAGCAGTTTGCAGGCCAGTCAGCCCCAGCATTTT	CASSLQASQPQHF
TRBV6-5	TRBJ2-1	TRBD2	.	15	TGTGCCAGCAGTTTTGGACTAGCGGGAGTTAGTGAGCAGTTCTTC	CASSFGLAGVSEQFF
TRBV9	TRBJ2-3	TRBD2	.	14	TGTGCCAGCAGCGCCCAGGGACTAGCAGATACGCAGTATTTT	CASSAQGLADTQYF
TRBV5-4	TRBJ2-7	.	few	15	TGTGCCAGCAGCAAAGGACAGTACTACTCCTACGAGCAGTACTTC	CASSKGQYYSYEQYF